These 5 T cell receptor beta chains originate from one sample sequenced in a study of blood T cell repertoires in COVID-19. The method was immunoSEQ multiplex PCR; TCRdb's version includes in-frame clones alone and lacks a portion of them. The profile shows approximately 170,000 clones, 84% of them singletons. Sequenced material: PBMCs or T cells enriched from blood (not recorded which). Receptors were obtained from a man aged 50 to 60 who had recovered from COVID-19.

J is TRBJ2-3 and V is TRBV5-6, with 10 nucleotides matching TRBD2. The CDR3 covers 16 residues. Germline loops: CDR1 SGHDT, CDR2 YYEEEE. Trimming cost V 1 base and J 5 bases; bases outside gene matches: 7. DNA of the CDR3: TGTGCCAGCAGCTTGAAGGGAGTAGCGGGGGGAGATACGCAGTATTTT. Amino acid sequence: CASSLKGVAGGDTQYF.

Ten or more counts support this clone. The chain recombines TRBV28 with TRBJ2-7; D is possibly TRBD2 (7 bases). There are 15 residues in the CDR3. The V gene's germline CDR1 is MDHEN and CDR2 SYDVKM. V lost 7 bases, J lost 2 bases, and 18 bases lay in between. The CDR3 region is CASNFQGGGAYEQYF. CDR3 sequence (DNA): TGTGCCAGCAACTTTCAAGGGGGAGGGGCCTACGAGCAGTACTTC.

The chain is built from TRBV30 and TRBJ2-2; TRBD2 matches at 8 bases. This CDR3 is 13 amino acids long. Germline assignment: CDR1 GTSNPN and CDR2 SVGIG (reference sequence). J was trimmed by 8 bases and V by 4 bases; bases with no gene match: 6. CDR3 sequence reads: CAWKFPGGGELFF. In DNA form, the CDR3 reads TGTGCCTGGAAGTTCCCGGGAGGGGGGGAGCTGTTTTTT.

CDR3 DNA sequence: TGTGCCAGCAGTTCCCCCCAGGCTTCTAATGAAAAACTGTTTTTT. This codes for CASSSPQASNEKLFF. The rearrangement joins TRBV28 to TRBJ1-4; unclear D gene. Germline CDR1 is MDHEN and CDR2 is SYDVKM. V was clipped by 4 bases and J by 3 bases, with 12 bases between them. The CDR3 spans 15 residues.

V and J are TRBV18 and TRBJ2-2; the D is unclear. CDR3 length equals 15 residues. Germline lookup yields CDR1 KGHSH and CDR2 LQKENI. V lost 2 bases to trimming and J lost 2 bases, with 9 bases between them. In nucleotides, the CDR3 is TGTGCCAGCTCACCATGGCCCCCTAACACCGGGGAGCTGTTTTTT. This translates into CASSPWPPNTGELFF.